These T cell receptor beta chains were read from a single sample in a study of vaccination and CD4 T cells after COVID-19. Via MiXCR, TCRdb re-called the PCR reads, giving one row per CDR3 protein. This sample has more than 10,000 distinct CDR3 sequences, with more than 55% found just once. No antigens are known for them. The sequenced sample consisted of CD4+ T cells from blood, cultured in vitro. The receptor source for this set is a human donor who had recovered from COVID-19. CDR3s leave out the opening cysteine and the closing phenylalanine or tryptophan. The order of the fields is J gene, V gene, CDR3 protein.

J gene: TRBJ1-1
V gene: TRBV2
CDR3 protein: ASSRVYTEAF

J gene: TRBJ1-6
V gene: TRBV24-1
CDR3 protein: ATSKDYNSPLH

J gene: TRBJ2-3
V gene: TRBV12-3/TRBV12-4
CDR3 protein: ASSFSASTDTQY

J gene: TRBJ2-7
V gene: TRBV7-2
CDR3 protein: ASSLVGVPPSYEQY

J gene: TRBJ1-5
V gene: TRBV6-1
CDR3 protein: ASRDRVPSNQPQH

J gene: TRBJ1-4
V gene: TRBV20-1
CDR3 protein: SARKMMRGTMDEKLF

J gene: TRBJ1-2
V gene: TRBV29-1
CDR3 protein: SVSRTGDYGYT

J gene: TRBJ2-7
V gene: TRBV7-2
CDR3 protein: ASSSGLAVTYEQY

J gene: TRBJ1-1
V gene: TRBV9
CDR3 protein: ASSIQGNTEAF

J gene: TRBJ2-5
V gene: TRBV24-1
CDR3 protein: ATGSGAQETQY

J gene: TRBJ2-7
V gene: TRBV11-1
CDR3 protein: ASSSTGTGEDEQY

J gene: TRBJ1-5
V gene: TRBV6-1
CDR3 protein: ASSISSGQPQH

J gene: TRBJ1-2
V gene: TRBV28
CDR3 protein: ASSLAGTYGYT

J gene: TRBJ2-3
V gene: TRBV10-1
CDR3 protein: ASSPVAGGPTDTQY

J gene: TRBJ2-2
V gene: TRBV7-2
CDR3 protein: ASSLRTGYAGELF

J gene: TRBJ2-3
V gene: TRBV28
CDR3 protein: ASSPRRTDTQY

J gene: TRBJ1-6
V gene: TRBV6-1
CDR3 protein: ASSEAVTANSPLH

J gene: TRBJ1-5
V gene: TRBV7-2
CDR3 protein: ASSPQGNQPQH

J gene: TRBJ2-3
V gene: TRBV10-3
CDR3 protein: AITSGRAGNTDTQY

J gene: TRBJ1-2
V gene: TRBV20-1
CDR3 protein: SARVQSNYGYT

J gene: TRBJ1-4
V gene: TRBV20-1
CDR3 protein: SARDSRGFKKLF

J gene: TRBJ1-3
V gene: TRBV10-3
CDR3 protein: AIREGAAGNTIY

J gene: TRBJ2-2
V gene: TRBV30
CDR3 protein: AWRERLPLAGVWGNTGELF

J gene: TRBJ2-1
V gene: TRBV18
CDR3 protein: ASSPPIASGRSSYNEQF

J gene: TRBJ2-7
V gene: TRBV7-2
CDR3 protein: ASSLGTSWEQY

J gene: TRBJ2-1
V gene: TRBV24-1
CDR3 protein: ATSDLGGRGSDEQF

J gene: TRBJ1-5
V gene: TRBV19
CDR3 protein: ASIEGQGNQPQH

J gene: TRBJ2-5
V gene: TRBV20-1
CDR3 protein: SAYRQGQETQY

J gene: TRBJ1-6
V gene: TRBV20-1
CDR3 protein: SAKAPGIVSPLH

J gene: TRBJ2-3
V gene: TRBV7-3
CDR3 protein: ASSFRGTDTQY

J gene: TRBJ2-1
V gene: TRBV11-1
CDR3 protein: ASSTSGNSYNEQF